A single sample gave rise to the 30 T cell receptor beta chains below, sequenced in a study of blood T cell repertoires in COVID-19. Libraries were prepared by immunoSEQ multiplex PCR; TCRdb keeps only in-frame clonotypes and omits some of them. The sample contains some 170,000 clones, about nine tenths of which appear only once. What was sequenced was peripheral blood. The receptors derive from a woman aged 45-60 years with acute or convalescent COVID-19.

V gene TRBV5-6 combines with J gene TRBJ2-7, with D perhaps TRBD1 (6 bases). The CDR3 contains 13 residues. Germline CDR1 and CDR2: SGHDT and YYEEEE. Trimming cost V 4 bases and J 6 bases, with 14 bases left between them. In DNA form, the CDR3 reads TGTGCCAGCAGCCTCACAGGGACCTCCGAGCAGTACTTC. Amino acid sequence: CASSLTGTSEQYF.

The chain employs TRBV19 and TRBJ1-1, with D maybe TRBD1 (5 bases). The CDR3 is 13 amino acids. V was pared by 5 bases and J by 6 bases, with 13 bases between. The V gene's germline CDR1 is LNHDA and CDR2 SQIVND (reference sequence). The CDR3 protein is CASSFSGVPEAFF. The CDR3, as DNA: TGTGCCAGTAGTTTTTCGGGGGTCCCTGAAGCTTTCTTT. The full variable domain, with the rest looked up from reference TRBV19 and TRBJ1-1, is DGGITQSPKYLFRKEGQNVTLSCEQNLNHDAMYWYRQDPGQGLRLIYYSQIVNDFQKGDIAEGYSVSREKKESFPLTVTSAQKNPTAFYLCASSFSGVPEAFFGQGTRLTVV.

The chain joins TRBV6-6 to TRBJ1-1; D is unresolved. This CDR3 is 13 amino acids long. Trimming pared 8 bases from V and 5 bases from J, leaving 15 bases between. Germline-derived CDR1 and CDR2 are MNHNY and SVGAGI (reference sequence). The CDR3 sequence: CASVPERATEAFF. The CDR3 region has the DNA TGTGCCAGCGTCCCGGAAAGAGCGACTGAAGCTTTCTTT.

Only a few counts were recorded for this clone. The rearrangement joins TRBV5-8 to TRBJ2-1, with TRBD2 matching 9 bases. Germline V lookup: CDR1 SGHTS, CDR2 YDEGEE. V was pared by 6 bases and J by 2 bases, with 6 bases of the junction left unmatched. The CDR3 totals 15 residues. In nucleotides, the CDR3 is TGTGCCAGCACTCGAGGGACTAGCCCCTACAATGAGCAGTTCTTC. Its translation is CASTRGTSPYNEQFF. The whole variable domain, remainder taken from reference TRBV5-8 and TRBJ2-1, is EAGVTQSPTHLIKTRGQQATLRCSPISGHTSVYWYQQALGLGLQFLLWYDEGEERNRGNFPPRFSGRQFPNYSSELNVNALELEDSALYLCASTRGTSPYNEQFFGPGTRLTVL.

The CDR3 reads CASSLVGGTSPLHF. As DNA, the CDR3 is TGTGCCAGCAGCCTTGTCGGGGGGACTTCACCCCTCCACTTT. The chain recombines TRBV11-3 with TRBJ1-6; perhaps TRBD1 as D (5 bases). Trimming took off 5 bases at V and 9 bases at J, with 14 bases between the two ends. CDR3 length: 14 amino acids. Per the germline V gene, CDR1 is SGHNT and CDR2 is YENEEA.

The chain recombines TRBV12-3 or TRBV12-4 with TRBJ2-5; perhaps TRBD2 as D (5 bases). The CDR3 extends over 13 amino acids. V dropped 3 bases and J dropped 5 bases, with 10 bases sitting between them. CDR3 coding DNA: TGTGCCAGCAGTTTTAGGGAGCGGGAGACCCAGTACTTC. Amino acids: CASSFRERETQYF.

The rearrangement links TRBV9 to TRBJ1-5; D unresolved. This CDR3 has 15 amino acids. V lost 3 bases and J 0 bases, leaving 10 bases between the germline ends. Germline-derived CDR1 and CDR2 are SGDLS and YYNGEE. In DNA, the CDR3 is TGTGCCAGCAGCGGGGGAGTAGATAGCAATCAGCCCCAGCATTTT. It specifies CASSGGVDSNQPQHF.

This clone was detected only a few times. The CDR3 nucleotides are TGTGCCAGCAGCTCCCCTCTCGGGGGAGATAACACCGGGGAGCTGTTTTTT. Its protein is CASSSPLGGDNTGELFF. J is TRBJ2-2 and V is TRBV7-3, with a possible D match to TRBD2 (6 bases). The CDR3 has 17 amino acids. Trimming shortened V by 4 bases and J by 2 bases, and 17 bases separated the two germline ends. The V gene's germline CDR1 is SGHTA and CDR2 FQGTGA.

This chain links TRBV30 with TRBJ2-5; 9 bases are a match to TRBD1. Trimming took 8 bases from V and 2 from J; bases not matched to a gene: 12. The CDR3 runs 15 residues. CDR1 and CDR2 (germline): GTSNPN, SVGIG (reference sequence). For the CDR3, the DNA is TGTGCCGTAAAGTCCGGGACAGGGCTTCAAGAGACCCAGTACTTC. Translation gives CAVKSGTGLQETQYF.

Only one count was recorded for this clone. This CDR3 is CASSPGAGDTEAFF. In nucleotides, the CDR3 is TGTGCCAGCTCACCGGGGGCAGGGGACACTGAAGCTTTCTTT. The V gene is TRBV18, the J gene TRBJ1-1; D is possibly TRBD1 (6 bases). The CDR3 covers 14 residues. V lost 3 bases and J lost 3, with 11 bases in between. Per the germline V gene, CDR1 is KGHSH and CDR2 is LQKENI. The full variable domain, in which reference TRBV18 and TRBJ1-1 provide the parts outside the CDR3, is NAGVMQNPRHLVRRRGQEARLRCSPMKGHSHVYWYRQLPEEGLKFMVYLQKENIIDESGMPKERFSAEFPKEGPSILRIQQVVRGDSAAYFCASSPGAGDTEAFFGQGTRLTVV.

This chain joins TRBV9 and TRBJ1-3; 7 bases fit TRBD1. This CDR3 is 18 amino acids long. V lost 0 bases and J lost 0; bases outside the gene matches: 9. Per the germline V gene, CDR1 is SGDLS and CDR2 is YYNGEE. CDR3 nucleotides: TGTGCCAGCAGCGTAGCCCCGGGACAGCCAAACTCTGGAAACACCATATATTTT. Translation gives CASSVAPGQPNSGNTIYF.

This chain joins TRBV7-2 and TRBJ2-7, with 9 bases lining up with TRBD2. The germline V gene encodes CDR1 SGHTA and CDR2 FQGNSA. CDR3 length equals 15 residues. Unmatched junction bases numbered 8, after V lost 5 bases and J lost 3 bases. The CDR3 region has the DNA TGTGCCAGCAGCCATGAGGGACTAGCCTTCTACGAGCAGTACTTC. Translating it yields CASSHEGLAFYEQYF. The whole variable domain, remainder taken from reference TRBV7-2 and TRBJ2-7, is GAGVSQSPSNKVTEKGKDVELRCDPISGHTALYWYRQSLGQGLEFLIYFQGNSAPDKSGLPSDRFSAERTGGSVSTLTIQRTQQEDSAVYLCASSHEGLAFYEQYFGPGTRLTVT.

The genes are TRBV7-2 and TRBJ2-3, with D perhaps TRBD1 (6 bases). The CDR3 runs 14 residues. Per the germline V gene, CDR1 is SGHTA and CDR2 is FQGNSA. V was cut by 5 bases and J by 0 bases, with 9 bases left in between. This chain's CDR3 is CASSPDSSTDTQYF. For the CDR3, the DNA is TGTGCCAGCAGCCCGGACAGTAGCACAGATACGCAGTATTTT.

The rearrangement uses TRBV3-1 (or the pseudogene TRBV3-2) and TRBJ2-1; 9 nucleotides match TRBD1. CDR1 is LGHDT, CDR2 YNNKEL, per germline (reference sequence). CDR3 size: 16 residues. The V gene end was trimmed by 3 bases and the J gene end by 4 bases; junction bases not matched to a gene: 7. The CDR3 sequence: CASSHLGQGRYNEQFF. The CDR3 DNA reads TGTGCCAGCAGCCACTTGGGACAGGGAAGATACAATGAGCAGTTCTTC.

The rearrangement uses TRBV6-5 and TRBJ1-2; 11 nucleotides agree with TRBD1. The V gene's germline CDR1 is MNHEY and CDR2 SVGAGI. V shed 6 bases, J shed 6 bases, and the junction held 3 bases outside the gene matches. CDR3 size: 13 residues. The CDR3 here is CASSWGQGDGYTF. For the CDR3, the DNA is TGTGCCAGCAGCTGGGGACAGGGGGATGGCTACACCTTC.

J is TRBJ2-1 and V is TRBV19; D possibly corresponds to TRBD2 (6 bases). There are 14 residues in the CDR3. The germline gives CDR1 LNHDA, CDR2 SQIVND (reference sequence). The V end lost 4 bases, the J end lost 2 bases, and 9 bases lay between the germline ends. For the CDR3, the DNA is TGTGCCAGTAGTAAGGGACTCCCCTACAATGAGCAGTTCTTC. It yields the protein CASSKGLPYNEQFF. Combining the CDR3 with reference TRBV19 and TRBJ2-1 gives the whole variable domain DGGITQSPKYLFRKEGQNVTLSCEQNLNHDAMYWYRQDPGQGLRLIYYSQIVNDFQKGDIAEGYSVSREKKESFPLTVTSAQKNPTAFYLCASSKGLPYNEQFFGPGTRLTVL.

J is TRBJ1-1 and V is TRBV11-3, with D possibly being TRBD1 (6 bases). CDR1 SGHNT and CDR2 YENEEA come from the germline V gene. Trimming removed 0 bases at V and 9 bases at J, with 14 bases between. The CDR3 runs 14 residues. The CDR3 sequence is CASSLDPPDRQAFF. DNA of the CDR3: TGTGCCAGCAGCTTAGATCCCCCTGACAGGCAAGCTTTCTTT. The full variable domain, completed using reference TRBV11-3 and TRBJ1-1, is EAGVVQSPRYKIIEKKQPVAFWCNPISGHNTLYWYLQNLGQGPELLIRYENEEAVDDSQLPKDRFSAERLKGVDSTLKIQPAELGDSAVYLCASSLDPPDRQAFFGQGTRLTVV.

This chain uses TRBV6-5 with TRBJ2-5; D might be TRBD1 (5 bases). The CDR3 runs 11 residues. Trimming took 7 bases from V and 9 from J, leaving 12 bases between them. Germline CDR1 and CDR2: MNHEY and SVGAGI. In nucleotides, the CDR3 is TGTGCCAGCAATTCAGGGTGGGCCCAGTACTTC. It translates to CASNSGWAQYF.

The V and J genes are TRBV10-3 and TRBJ1-2; D gene uncertain. Trimming took off 9 bases at V and 2 bases at J, with 25 bases between the two ends. This CDR3 is built from 17 residues. Germline V lookup: CDR1 ENHRY, CDR2 SYGVKD. This CDR3 is CAILEGGQGSINYGYTF. For the CDR3, the DNA is TGTGCCATACTCGAGGGTGGGCAAGGTTCCATCAACTATGGCTACACCTTC.

The gene calls are TRBV27 and TRBJ2-1; a possible D gene is TRBD2 (6 bases). This CDR3 is 17 amino acids long. The V and J ends lost 4 bases and 9 bases respectively, with 25 bases between them. Germline V gene lookup returns CDR1 MNHEY and CDR2 SMNVEV (reference sequence). The CDR3 coding sequence is TGTGCCAGCAGTTCAAGCGGCGGGACTCCGACGTTTACTGAGCAGTTCTTC. Its protein is CASSSSGGTPTFTEQFF.

This chain uses TRBV11-3 with TRBJ2-7; maybe TRBD1 (5 bases). V was trimmed by 3 bases and J by 4 bases, leaving 13 bases between them. The CDR3 is 14 amino acids. Germline-derived CDR1 and CDR2 are SGHNT and YENEEA. The CDR3 sequence is CASSLGLQEYEQYF. CDR3 nucleotide sequence: TGTGCCAGCAGCTTGGGGCTACAAGAATACGAGCAGTACTTC.

This chain joins TRBV6-5 and TRBJ1-1; D remains unclear. Germline assignment: CDR1 MNHEY and CDR2 SVGAGI. The CDR3 totals 13 residues. The ends were cut back, 4 bases at V and 6 bases at J, with 12 bases in the middle. In DNA, the CDR3 is TGTGCCAGCAGTTCATCGTCCAGGTCTGAAGCTTTCTTT. This codes for CASSSSSRSEAFF.

The chain carries TRBV6-2 or TRBV6-3 and TRBJ1-1; TRBD1 aligns across 8 bases. CDR3 length equals 12 residues. The V and J ends lost 5 bases and 5 bases, in that order; junction bases with no gene match: 1. Per germline, CDR1 MNHEY and CDR2 SVGEGT. Written as DNA, the CDR3 is TGTGCCAGCAGTCAGGGGGCGACTGAAGCTTTCTTT. This translates into CASSQGATEAFF.

The V gene is TRBV19, the J gene TRBJ1-1; TRBD1 might be the D (6 bases). CDR1 LNHDA and CDR2 SQIVND come from the germline V gene (reference sequence). The CDR3 totals 13 residues. V was cut by 2 bases and J by 7 bases, with 11 bases left in between. CDR3 region: CASSIQPGHEAFF. CDR3 DNA sequence: TGTGCCAGTAGTATACAGCCGGGACATGAAGCTTTCTTT.

V gene TRBV11-2 combines with J gene TRBJ2-5, with 10 nucleotides matching TRBD2. J gave up 5 bases and V 5 bases, and 11 bases lay outside the gene matches. Per germline, CDR1 SGHAT and CDR2 FQNNGV. This CDR3 spans 16 amino acids. CDR3 in amino acids: CASSPQGLAGVETQYF. The CDR3 DNA sequence: TGTGCCAGCAGCCCGCAGGGGCTAGCGGGGGTGGAGACCCAGTACTTC.

This chain links TRBV27 with TRBJ1-4; D is unresolved. V lost 4 bases to trimming and J lost 6 bases, with 9 bases between them. Germline CDR1 MNHEY, CDR2 SMNVEV (reference sequence). The CDR3 is 13 residues long. The CDR3 spells CASSSKPDEKLFF. As DNA, the CDR3 is TGTGCCAGCAGTTCAAAGCCTGATGAAAAACTGTTTTTT. The entire variable domain, with the rest obtained from reference TRBV27 and TRBJ1-4, is as follows: EAQVTQNPRYLITVTGKKLTVTCSQNMNHEYMSWYRQDPGLGLRQIYYSMNVEVTDKGDVPEGYKVSRKEKRNFPLILESPSPNQTSLYFCASSSKPDEKLFFGSGTQLSVL.

The rearrangement links TRBV18 to TRBJ1-1; possible D gene TRBD1, 5 bases. Trimming pared 5 bases from V and 4 bases from J, leaving 20 bases between. The germline CDR1 and CDR2 sequences are KGHSH and LQKENI. This CDR3 region has 16 residues. The chain's CDR3 is CASSVRQRGLGTEAFF. DNA of the CDR3: TGTGCCAGCTCAGTCCGTCAAAGGGGCTTAGGCACTGAAGCTTTCTTT.

This clone was picked up one time. The V gene is TRBV5-1, the J gene TRBJ2-1; TRBD2 aligns across 7 bases. The V gene's germline CDR1 is SGHRS and CDR2 YFSETQ. The ends lost 0 bases at V and 7 bases at J; junction bases unmatched: 1. This CDR3 is built from 13 residues. CDR3 in DNA: TGCGCCAGCAGCTTGGGGACTAGTAATGAGCAGTTCTTC. This codes for CASSLGTSNEQFF.

The V call is TRBV24-1, the J call TRBJ2-5; the D gene is possibly TRBD2 (6 bases). Per the germline V gene, CDR1 is KGHDR and CDR2 is SFDVKD. This CDR3 spans 17 amino acids. Deletions cut 2 bases from V and 5 bases from J, with 20 bases between. The CDR3 is CATSDSRDSRTEETQYF. As DNA, the CDR3 is TGTGCCACCAGTGATTCCCGGGACTCACGGACGGAGGAGACCCAGTACTTC.

The chain uses TRBV25-1 and TRBJ1-1, with 8 bases aligning to TRBD1. V gave up 8 bases and J gave up 2 bases; unmatched junction bases: 13. Germline lookup yields CDR1 MGHDK and CDR2 SYGVNS. The CDR3 consists of 16 residues. CDR3 nucleotide sequence: TGTGCCAGCGAAGTTGGGACAGGTTACCCTAACACTGAAGCTTTCTTT. This encodes CASEVGTGYPNTEAFF. Full variable domain (outside the CDR3, taken from reference TRBV25-1 and TRBJ1-1): EADIYQTPRYLVIGTGKKITLECSQTMGHDKMYWYQQDPGMELHLIHYSYGVNSTEKGDLSSESTVSRIRTEHFPLTLESARPSHTSQYLCASEVGTGYPNTEAFFGQGTRLTVV.